Ten or more counts support the clone carrying this TCR beta chain. Its antigen is undetermined. Based on clinical symptoms, serum thyroxine and TRAb, thyroid ultrasound and orbital computed tomography, diagnoses were reached. The data belong to a study of T cells in Graves' hyperthyroidism and ophthalmopathy. Germline V gene sequence: CDR1 SGHRS, CDR2 YFSETQ. V was trimmed by 1 base and J by 1 base, leaving 6 bases between them. The CDR3 runs to 13 residues. Findings of the study overall: Ophthalmopathy onset followed model prediction by a median approximately 5.9 months.

The investigators amplified TCR beta CDR3 regions from RNA transcripts. The HTBI primer set served for first-round RT-PCR of the TCR CDR3. TCRdb processed the multiplex PCR reads anew with MiXCR; each CDR3 protein has one entry. The sample lists about 500,000 distinct CDR3 sequences, roughly a sixth seen once, with over 25% in the top ten. The source of this sequence is a woman in her twenties or thirties with Graves' ophthalmopathy. The sample comprised blood. This chain joins TRBV5-1 and TRBJ2-7; D remains ambiguous. The CDR3 loop is CASSLTDSYEQYF. Here the CDR3 DNA reads TGCGCCAGCAGCTTGACGGATTCCTACGAGCAGTACTTC.